This paragraph covers one TCR beta chain sequence. Its target is not known. The sample is drawn from a study of T-cell memory formation after mild COVID-19. Study overall: Across donors, TCR clusters were largely donor specific.

TCRdb passed the 5' RACE reads through MiXCR, listing each CDR3 protein once. This table holds under 150,000 distinct CDR3 sequences, over 20% found once. Study-wide results and limits: The study detected some responding clones in pre-infection memory, suggesting cross-reactive memory joined. Balance between CD4 and CD8 was seen in clones contracting day 15 to 85, and a CD4+ lean was seen in later expanders.

Germline V lookup: CDR1 MGHRA, CDR2 YSYEKL. The V and J ends lost 0 bases and 0 bases respectively, with 25 bases between them. The CDR3 runs 21 residues. The sample comprised PBMCs or a T cell subset sorted from them (not recorded which). The chain joins TRBV4-1 to TRBJ2-3, with TRBD1 as a possible D gene (5 bases). The sequence was collected from a young man who had mild COVID-19 (a few samples of this study predate the infection). Cell type and time point are not known. CDR3 DNA: TGCGCCAGCAGCCAAGATAGGTTGGTCGACAGCTCACCTTCTAGCACAGATACGCAGTATTTT. This translates into CASSQDRLVDSSPSSTDTQYF.